A single sample gave rise to the 24 T cell receptor beta chains below, sequenced in a study of blood T cell repertoires in COVID-19. TCRdb's table, derived via immunoSEQ multiplex PCR, lists solely in-frame clones and lacks some. The table has about 120,000 clones, 78% seen once. The sample consisted of peripheral blood. The receptors derive from a man between 65 and 85 years old with acute or convalescent COVID-19.

The gene calls are TRBV6-5 and TRBJ2-3; D is perhaps TRBD2 (6 bases). CDR3 length equals 15 residues. V was trimmed by 2 bases and J by 0 bases, leaving 9 bases between them. Germline V lookup: CDR1 MNHEY, CDR2 SVGAGI. The CDR3 spells CASSYTGVSTDTQYF. CDR3 coding DNA: TGTGCCAGCAGTTACACGGGGGTGAGCACAGATACGCAGTATTTT.

The chain employs TRBV12-3 or TRBV12-4 and TRBJ1-2; possible D gene TRBD1, 5 bases. V was shortened by 3 bases and J by 8 bases, with 13 bases between the two germline ends. CDR3 size: 13 residues. CDR3 region: CASSFGRVGGYTF. CDR3 DNA: TGTGCCAGCAGTTTTGGCAGGGTGGGCGGCTACACCTTC.

The V call is TRBV7-3, the J call TRBJ2-2; 10 nucleotides line up with TRBD2. The CDR3 spans 16 residues. CDR1 is SGHTA, CDR2 FQGTGA, per germline. J lost 4 bases, V lost 5 bases, and 7 bases had no gene match. The CDR3 region has the DNA TGTGCCAGCAGCCCTACGGGACTAGCGTCCACCGGGGAGCTGTTTTTT. It encodes CASSPTGLASTGELFF. Full variable domain (remainder filled in from reference TRBV7-3 and TRBJ2-2): GAGVSQTPSNKVTEKGKYVELRCDPISGHTALYWYRQSLGQGPEFLIYFQGTGAADDSGLPNDRFFAVRPEGSVSTLKIQRTERGDSAVYLCASSPTGLASTGELFFGEGSRLTVL.

This chain links TRBV18 with TRBJ2-3; 12 positions agree with TRBD2. V dropped 4 bases and J dropped 0; count of bases not matched to a gene: 5. This CDR3 region has 17 residues. The germline V gene encodes CDR1 KGHSH and CDR2 LQKENI. The CDR3 here is CASSRRTSGGSTDTQYF. The CDR3 nucleotides are TGTGCCAGCTCACGACGAACTAGCGGGGGGAGCACAGATACGCAGTATTTT.

This chain joins TRBV27 and TRBJ2-7, with TRBD1 matching over 7 bases. Germline CDR1 MNHEY, CDR2 SMNVEV (reference sequence). The CDR3 is 13 amino acids. With 3 bases clipped from V and 4 bases from J, the junction kept 3 bases outside the gene matches. CDR3 in amino acids: CASSFNRGYEQYF. CDR3 DNA: TGTGCCAGCAGTTTCAACAGGGGTTACGAGCAGTACTTC.

CDR3 sequence reads: CASSPPGGSNYGYTF. The CDR3 region has the DNA TGCGCCAGCAGCCCCCCTGGGGGGTCTAACTATGGCTACACCTTC. V usage is TRBV5-1 and J usage is TRBJ1-2, with a weak D call TRBD1 (5 bases). Germline V gene lookup returns CDR1 SGHRS and CDR2 YFSETQ. The CDR3 loop spans 15 amino acids. V was clipped by 4 bases and J by 0 bases, with 13 bases between them.

This clone was recorded once. The chain employs TRBV5-1 and TRBJ2-3; TRBD2 aligns across 8 bases. The CDR3 runs 15 residues. Trimming cost V 6 bases and J 5 bases; bases outside gene matches: 11. CDR1 SGHRS and CDR2 YFSETQ come from the germline V gene. DNA of the CDR3: TGCGCCAGCACCCCGGGGGGGGGCGGAGGAGATACGCAGTATTTT. It specifies CASTPGGGGGDTQYF.

The chain links TRBV19 to TRBJ2-7, with 7 bases identical to TRBD1. The V segment lost 4 bases and the J segment 6 bases; nucleotides outside the gene matches: 3. The CDR3 spans 12 residues. Germline loops: CDR1 LNHDA, CDR2 SQIVND (reference sequence). The CDR3 DNA reads TGTGCCAGTAGTAAACAGGGGTTCGAGCAGTACTTC. Translated: CASSKQGFEQYF.

This sequence joins TRBV5-5 and TRBJ1-5; a weak D match, TRBD1 (6 bases). Germline V gives CDR1 SGHKS, CDR2 YYEKEE (reference sequence). The CDR3 loop spans 15 amino acids. V was pared by 0 bases and J by 4 bases, with 11 bases between. The CDR3 spells CASSLVGRGNQPQHF. For the CDR3, the DNA is TGTGCCAGCAGCTTGGTGGGGAGGGGGAATCAGCCCCAGCATTTT.

The gene calls are TRBV19 and TRBJ1-2, with 8 bases lining up with TRBD1. J gave up 4 bases and V 6 bases, and 7 bases lay outside the gene matches. The CDR3 is 14 residues long. Per germline, CDR1 LNHDA and CDR2 SQIVND (reference sequence). CDR3 sequence reads: CASRVPGGSYGYTF. For the CDR3, the DNA is TGTGCCAGTAGGGTACCAGGGGGCTCCTATGGCTACACCTTC.

J is TRBJ2-1 and V is TRBV6-2 or TRBV6-3, with 12 bases aligning to TRBD2. Germline trimming cut 2 bases from V and 3 bases from J; bases unmatched to any gene: 8. Germline loops: CDR1 MNHEY, CDR2 SVGEGT. This CDR3 comprises 18 residues. Here the CDR3 reads CASSYRPSGGGLYNEQFF. The CDR3 nucleotides read TGTGCCAGCAGTTACAGGCCTAGCGGGGGGGGTCTCTACAATGAGCAGTTCTTC.

The chain recombines TRBV24-1 with TRBJ2-5, with 7 bases fitting TRBD2. The V and J ends lost 5 bases and 3 bases, in that order; junction bases with no gene match: 8. CDR1 is KGHDR and CDR2 is SFDVKD in the germline V gene. CDR3 length: 15 amino acids. In DNA form, the CDR3 reads TGTGCCACCAGTGCCTTGGGAGGGGTCGAAGAGACCCAGTACTTC. Its translation is CATSALGGVEETQYF.

V gene TRBV5-4 combines with J gene TRBJ2-7; 8 bases match TRBD1. With V trimmed by 2 bases and J by 6 bases, 4 bases remained unmatched. Germline V lookup: CDR1 SGHNT, CDR2 YYREEE (reference sequence). The CDR3 contains 13 residues. CDR3 in amino acids: CASSLDRGSEQYF. Here the CDR3 DNA reads TGTGCCAGCAGCTTAGACAGGGGAAGCGAGCAGTACTTC. The whole variable domain, remainder taken from reference TRBV5-4 and TRBJ2-7, is ETGVTQSPTHLIKTRGQQVTLRCSSQSGHNTVSWYQQALGQGPQFIFQYYREEENGRGNFPPRFSGLQFPNYSSELNVNALELDDSALYLCASSLDRGSEQYFGPGTRLTVT.

The J gene is TRBJ2-5, the V gene TRBV5-5; 14 bases agree with TRBD2. The CDR3 extends over 17 amino acids. Germline assignment: CDR1 SGHKS and CDR2 YYEKEE (reference sequence). The junction had 1 base not matched to a gene; V was cut back by 0 bases and J by 0 bases. CDR3 DNA: TGTGCCAGCAGCTTGGGGACTAGCGGGGGGTACCAAGAGACCCAGTACTTC. Encoded protein: CASSLGTSGGYQETQYF. Full variable domain (missing parts from reference TRBV5-5 and TRBJ2-5): DAGVTQSPTHLIKTRGQQVTLRCSPISGHKSVSWYQQVLGQGPQFIFQYYEKEERGRGNFPDRFSARQFPNYSSELNVNALLLGDSALYLCASSLGTSGGYQETQYFGPGTRLLVL.

The V gene is TRBV6-5, the J gene TRBJ2-7; the D gene is possibly TRBD2 (6 bases). The V gene lost 8 bases and the J gene lost 6 bases, with 11 bases spanning the gap. This CDR3 spans 11 amino acids. Germline V lookup: CDR1 MNHEY, CDR2 SVGAGI. The CDR3 region is CASPRGSEQYF. CDR3 DNA: TGTGCCAGCCCGCGGGGCTCCGAGCAGTACTTC.

The chain carries TRBV9 and TRBJ1-1, with D perhaps matching TRBD1 (6 bases). The CDR3 has 15 amino acids. Germline V gene lookup returns CDR1 SGDLS and CDR2 YYNGEE. V lost 4 bases and J lost 4, with 17 bases in between. The chain's CDR3 is CASSFSGTRSTEAFF. In DNA form, the CDR3 reads TGTGCCAGCAGCTTCTCCGGGACAAGGAGCACTGAAGCTTTCTTT.

The chain employs TRBV4-1 and TRBJ1-1, with D tentatively TRBD1 (6 bases). The CDR3 has 15 residues. The germline V gene encodes CDR1 MGHRA and CDR2 YSYEKL. Trimming left V 0 bases short and J 8 bases short, with 16 bases between. The CDR3 spells CASSQDRRGFPEAFF. The CDR3 nucleotides read TGCGCCAGCAGCCAAGATCGAAGGGGGTTCCCCGAAGCTTTCTTT.

This clone was found once. This rearrangement joins TRBV2 to TRBJ2-5, with 14 bases aligning to TRBD2. The CDR3 consists of 18 residues. Germline V CDR1 and CDR2: SNHLY, FYNNEI. V trimming: 5 bases; J trimming: 2 bases; junction bases outside the gene matches: 10. Here the CDR3 reads CASSKGGLAGGVQETQYF. CDR3 coding DNA: TGTGCCAGCAGTAAAGGAGGACTAGCGGGGGGAGTACAAGAGACCCAGTACTTC.

This chain connects TRBV7-9 to TRBJ1-2; D not resolved. V gave up 2 bases and J gave up 0 bases, with 10 bases separating them. The CDR3 loop spans 15 amino acids. In germline, CDR1 is SEHNR, CDR2 FQNEAQ (reference sequence). The CDR3, as DNA: TGTGCCAGCAGCTTATCGGGGAGCACTAACTATGGCTACACCTTC. The encoded protein is CASSLSGSTNYGYTF.

The genes are TRBV5-6 and TRBJ1-1; maybe TRBD1 (5 bases). CDR1 SGHDT and CDR2 YYEEEE come from the germline V gene. The V and J ends lost 0 bases and 5 bases respectively, with 5 bases between them. CDR3 length: 12 residues. The CDR3 spells CASSLDRTEAFF. The CDR3 DNA reads as TGTGCCAGCAGCTTGGACAGGACTGAAGCTTTCTTT.

In this sample, this clone turned up a few times. This chain connects TRBV12-3 or TRBV12-4 to TRBJ1-2, with 7 bases identical to TRBD1. Trimming took 6 bases from V and 4 from J; bases not matched to a gene: 5. This CDR3 has 13 amino acids. The CDR3 DNA reads as TGTGCCAGCAGCCAGGGACAGACCTATGGCTACACCTTC. It yields the protein CASSQGQTYGYTF.

The rearrangement uses TRBV6-5 and TRBJ1-2; TRBD1 agrees at 11 bases. The V gene end was trimmed by 4 bases and the J gene end by 7 bases; junction bases not matched to a gene: 2. From germline, CDR1 is MNHEY and CDR2 SVGAGI. There are 13 residues in the CDR3. As DNA, the CDR3 is TGTGCCAGCAGTTGGGACAGGGGGGCTGGCTACACCTTC. Amino acids: CASSWDRGAGYTF.

The rearrangement uses TRBV7-2 and TRBJ2-3, with TRBD2 matching over 10 bases. V lost 2 bases and J lost 4; bases outside the gene matches: 9. The CDR3 has 17 amino acids. Germline CDR1 and CDR2: SGHTA and FQGNSA. The CDR3 DNA reads TGTGCCAGCAGCTTATCCTCCAGCGGGGGGGTGCCAGATACGCAGTATTTT. It codes for CASSLSSSGGVPDTQYF. Variable domain in full (rest from reference TRBV7-2 and TRBJ2-3): GAGVSQSPSNKVTEKGKDVELRCDPISGHTALYWYRQSLGQGLEFLIYFQGNSAPDKSGLPSDRFSAERTGGSVSTLTIQRTQQEDSAVYLCASSLSSSGGVPDTQYFGPGTRLTVL.

The chain recombines TRBV25-1 with TRBJ2-1; 11 nucleotides match TRBD2. Germline-derived CDR1 and CDR2 are MGHDK and SYGVNS. The length of the CDR3 is 15 residues. After removal of 5 bases from V and 5 bases from J, the junction contained 5 bases not matched to a gene. CDR3 loop: CASSTLAGVDNEQFF. The DNA for the CDR3 is TGTGCCAGCAGTACACTAGCGGGGGTTGACAATGAGCAGTTCTTC. The whole variable domain, remainder taken from reference TRBV25-1 and TRBJ2-1, is EADIYQTPRYLVIGTGKKITLECSQTMGHDKMYWYQQDPGMELHLIHYSYGVNSTEKGDLSSESTVSRIRTEHFPLTLESARPSHTSQYLCASSTLAGVDNEQFFGPGTRLTVL.